The entry below gives a single TCR beta chain sequence along with its context. The specificity of this receptor is unknown. No quality values exist for individual bases; no much larger clone is one base distant. The germline ends are 11 bases apart after V is trimmed by 8 bases and J by 1 base. Its CDR3 holds 14 amino acids, cysteine through phenylalanine. The retained sequence is limited to the CDR3, 42 bases, with the frame set at the first base. CDR1 is given as MNHEY and CDR2 as SVGAGI, both from the germline V gene. This entry is derived from a study of OX40 agonist ivuxolimab in advanced cancers. In terms of the full investigation: Ivuxolimab was a fully human IgG2 agonistic monoclonal antibody targeting the costimulatory receptor OX40 (CD134). Patients were allowed to have had prior anti-PD-1, anti-PD-L1 or anti-CTLA-4 therapy, and around 40% of the dose-escalation patients had previously received checkpoint inhibitors. Partial responses occurred in three dose-escalation patients, of whom one had hepatocellular carcinoma and two had cutaneous melanoma. The monotherapy dose-escalation portion (N = 52 patients) of the phase I ivuxolimab trial is reported in the paper. Peripheral TCRbeta sequencing was intended to test whether TCR sequence diversity was altered and clonal T-cell expansion was caused by ivuxolimab. The dose-escalation cohort was 82.7% male with a mean age of approximately 60 years, ranging from roughly 20 to 80. Intravenous ivuxolimab was administered to patients every 2 weeks at six dose levels: 0.01, 0.1, 0.3, 1.5, 3 and 10 mg/kg. Of the approximately 50 dose-escalation patients, hepatocellular carcinoma was present in around 20, melanoma in around 15, renal cell carcinoma in 9 and head and neck cancer in 9.

For sequencing of the TCRbeta CDR3 region, genomic DNA was extracted from the sorted cells. TCRbeta CDR3 regions were sequenced using the immunoSEQ Assay. Drawn from immuneACCESS, this table holds only the in-frame rearrangements with V and J called that TCRdb kept. Clones are partly lost; checked studies trace under half to an unresolved V gene and leave the rest unexplained. This sample gives more than 45,000 clones in total; 88% of them show up just once. Around 1.5% of the sample lies in the top ten. What the authors observed across the whole study: Partial responders in the 0.1-3.0 mg/kg groups had among the lowest normalized peripheral clonal expansion, especially among CD8+ T cells. The antigen specificity of the peripheral T cells that underwent clonal expansion was not determined. On average, CD8+ T cells showed more expanded clones than CD4+ T cells after ivuxolimab. Clonal expansion of both CD4+ and CD8+ blood T cells was observed from baseline to week 6 at doses 0.1 to 3.0 mg/kg. Low levels of normalized T-cell clonal expansion were also seen in some patients who did not respond.

The trial excluded patients who had a history of autoimmune disease or who were on systemic immunosuppression. Peripheral blood for TCR sequencing was collected from all dose cohorts at baseline, on cycle 4 day 1, and on cycle 7 day 1. Samples were obtained from an open-label, multicenter, first-in-human phase I dose-escalation trial of ivuxolimab. Adults with locally advanced or metastatic melanoma, renal cell carcinoma, hepatocellular carcinoma or head and neck squamous cell carcinoma were enrolled in the trial. Before TCR sequencing, CD4+ T cells and CD8+ T cells were sorted from peripheral blood as separate populations.

The chain employs TRBV6-5 and TRBJ2-2; a tentative D match to TRBD1 spans 5 bases. The specimen was CD4+ or CD8+ T cells sorted from blood, collected in a trial of the OX40 agonist ivuxolimab. The TCR originated in an adult with an advanced solid tumor such as melanoma, head and neck, liver or kidney cancer. The DNA reads TGTGCCAGCCGTAACAGGATGAACACCGGGGAGCTGTTTTTT. Its amino acids are CASRNRMNTGELFF.